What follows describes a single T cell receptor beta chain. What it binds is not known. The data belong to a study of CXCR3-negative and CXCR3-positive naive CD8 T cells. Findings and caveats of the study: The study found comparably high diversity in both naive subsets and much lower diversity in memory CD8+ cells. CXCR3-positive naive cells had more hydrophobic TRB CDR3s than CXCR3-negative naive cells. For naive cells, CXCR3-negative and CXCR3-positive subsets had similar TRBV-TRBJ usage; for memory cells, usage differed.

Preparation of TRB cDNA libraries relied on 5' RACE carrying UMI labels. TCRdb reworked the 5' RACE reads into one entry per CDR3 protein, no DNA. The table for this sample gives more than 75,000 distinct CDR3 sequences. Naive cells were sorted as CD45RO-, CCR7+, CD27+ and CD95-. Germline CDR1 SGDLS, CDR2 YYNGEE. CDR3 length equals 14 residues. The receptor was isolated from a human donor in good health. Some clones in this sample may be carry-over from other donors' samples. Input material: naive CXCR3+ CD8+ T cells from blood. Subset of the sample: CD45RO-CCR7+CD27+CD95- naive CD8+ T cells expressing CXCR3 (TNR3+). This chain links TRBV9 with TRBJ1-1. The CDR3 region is CASSVGSYSTEAFF. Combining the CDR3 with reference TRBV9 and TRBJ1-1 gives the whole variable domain DSGVTQTPKHLITATGQRVTLRCSPRSGDLSVYWYQQSLDQGLQFLIQYYNGEERAKGNILERFSAQQFPDLHSELNLSSLELGDSALYFCASSVGSYSTEAFFGQGTRLTVV.